These T cell receptor beta chains were read from a single sample in a study of blood T cell repertoires in COVID-19. Using immunoSEQ multiplex PCR, the repertoire was profiled, and TCRdb retains in-frame clones only, with some absent. The top ten hold less than 3.5% of the sample, which has about 90,000 clones, roughly 90% seen once. The sequencing sample was made of peripheral blood. The receptors were sampled from a man aged 45-60 years with COVID-19, enrolled during active disease. CDR3s include the opening cysteine and the closing phenylalanine or tryptophan. A D gene is named only where the DNA matches it firmly. Clone size is shown for a subset of rows, as once, few, many or a class of expanded clone.

V gene	J gene	clone size	D gene	CDR3 protein	CDR3 DNA
TRBV21-1	TRBJ2-2	.	.	CASTPPTSGGIETGELFF	TGTGCCAGCACCCCCCCGACTAGCGGGGGGATTGAAACCGGGGAGCTGTTTTTT
TRBV7-2	TRBJ2-3	.	TRBD1	CASRTGPGLDTQYF	TGTGCCAGCCGGACAGGGCCTGGTTTGGATACGCAGTATTTT
TRBV27	TRBJ2-2	.	TRBD1	CASSVQGFTGELFF	TGTGCCAGCAGTGTACAGGGGTTCACCGGGGAGCTGTTTTTT
TRBV7-7	TRBJ2-5	.	.	CASSQSGSQETQYF	TGTGCTAGCAGCCAGTCCGGGTCCCAAGAGACCCAGTACTTC
TRBV9	TRBJ1-6	.	.	CASSVGGGNSPLHF	TGTGCCAGCAGCGTAGGAGGGGGAAATTCACCCCTCCACTTT
TRBV2	TRBJ1-1	.	TRBD1	CASRGQQMNTEAFF	TGTGCCAGCAGGGGACAGCAGATGAACACTGAAGCTTTCTTT
TRBV19	TRBJ2-2	.	TRBD1	CASSARQGAFTGELFF	TGTGCCAGTAGTGCCAGACAGGGGGCCTTCACCGGGGAGCTGTTTTTT
TRBV28	TRBJ2-7	.	TRBD1	CASRFTGDKLYEQYF	TGTGCCAGCAGATTTACAGGGGATAAACTCTACGAGCAGTACTTC
TRBV30	TRBJ1-6	few	.	CARRQGSSYNSPLHF	TGTGCCCGGAGGCAGGGAAGCTCCTATAATTCACCCCTCCACTTT
TRBV7-9	TRBJ1-2	.	.	CASSLGQNYGYTF	TGTGCCAGCAGCTTGGGACAAAACTATGGCTACACCTTC